These 30 T cell receptor beta chains share one sample of origin, sequenced in a study of shared T cell receptors in the human thymus (dated by TCRdb to the early 2020s). The library was made by the immunoSEQ multiplex PCR assay. TCRdb holds this immuneACCESS table with in-frame rearrangements only. Some clones are missing; in checked studies, unresolved V genes explain under half, and the rest has no known cause. Recorded for this sample are approximately 760,000 clones; over 75% of them occurred a single time. Jointly, the top ten make up more than 0.008% of the sample. The sample also formed part of further work on human thymus T cells.

Sequencing was carried out using thymocytes. The receptors derive from a girl under three years old with a congenital heart defect. Donor details come from another sample of the same person, matched by shared clones.

This chain uses TRBV5-4 with TRBJ2-1, with TRBD1 matching over 9 bases. The germline CDR1 and CDR2 sequences are SGHNT and YYREEE (reference sequence). Trimming cost V 1 base and J 4 bases; bases outside gene matches: 12. This CDR3 is 18 amino acids long. In DNA, the CDR3 is TGTGCCAGCAGCTTGAGCCCCAGACCGGGACAGGGATACAATGAGCAGTTCTTC. This encodes CASSLSPRPGQGYNEQFF. Filled out from reference TRBV5-4 and TRBJ2-1, the complete variable domain reads ETGVTQSPTHLIKTRGQQVTLRCSSQSGHNTVSWYQQALGQGPQFIFQYYREEENGRGNFPPRFSGLQFPNYSSELNVNALELDDSALYLCASSLSPRPGQGYNEQFFGPGTRLTVL.

The rearrangement links TRBV27 to TRBJ2-1, with 10 bases that match TRBD1. The CDR3 length is 14 residues. J gave up 6 bases and V 5 bases, and 4 bases lay outside the gene matches. Germline CDR1 and CDR2: MNHEY and SMNVEV (reference sequence). The CDR3 sequence is CASSHGTGVNEQFF. The DNA of the CDR3 is TGTGCCAGCAGTCATGGGACAGGGGTCAATGAGCAGTTCTTC.

CDR3 bases: TGTGCCAGCAGTGAATGGACAGGCGACCCCTCCTATAATTCACCCCTCCACTTT. Its protein product is CASSEWTGDPSYNSPLHF. V and J are TRBV25-1 and TRBJ1-6; 7 nucleotides match TRBD1. J gave up 0 bases and V 1 base, and 6 bases lay outside the gene matches. The CDR3 length is 18 residues. In germline, CDR1 is MGHDK, CDR2 SYGVNS.

The genes are TRBV6-5 and TRBJ1-6; perhaps TRBD1 as D (5 bases). This CDR3 has 15 amino acids. Between the trimmed V and J ends, which lost 0 bases and 4 bases, there was a span of 7 bases. Per germline, CDR1 MNHEY and CDR2 SVGAGI. The CDR3: CASSYSQGYNSPLHF. CDR3 bases: TGTGCCAGCAGTTACTCTCAGGGTTATAATTCACCCCTCCACTTT.

The V gene is TRBV9, the J gene TRBJ1-6, with D hard to call. Trimming removed 2 bases at V and 9 bases at J, with 12 bases between. In germline, CDR1 is SGDLS, CDR2 YYNGEE. The CDR3 contains 14 residues. CDR3 sequence: CASSVPTGSSPLHF. In DNA, the CDR3 is TGTGCCAGCAGCGTCCCGACCGGGAGTTCACCCCTCCACTTT.

This chain joins TRBV14 and TRBJ2-7, with 10 bases that match TRBD2. Losses at the gene ends were 3 bases for V and 3 bases for J; bases not matched to a gene: 14. Germline lookup yields CDR1 SGHDN and CDR2 FVKESK. There are 18 residues in the CDR3. The CDR3: CASSHKPHRRTSGYEQYF. The CDR3 coding sequence is TGTGCCAGCAGCCACAAACCCCATCGGCGGACTAGCGGCTACGAGCAGTACTTC.

The chain recombines TRBV6-1 with TRBJ1-5, with D possibly being TRBD1 (5 bases). The germline V gene has CDR1 MNHNS and CDR2 SASEGT. The CDR3 is 12 amino acids. The V end was cut by 6 bases, the J end by 8 bases, with 11 bases between. The CDR3 region has the DNA TGTGCCAGCAGGGAACAGGTAGAGCCCCAGCATTTT. This encodes CASREQVEPQHF.

The chain carries TRBV27 and TRBJ1-2; D is unresolved. The length of the CDR3 is 13 residues. Germline V gene lookup returns CDR1 MNHEY and CDR2 SMNVEV (reference sequence). With 8 bases removed from V and 7 bases from J, the gap between germline ends came to 17 bases. Here the CDR3 reads CASHPGGGSGYTF. The CDR3 DNA reads TGTGCCAGCCACCCGGGCGGTGGGAGTGGCTACACCTTC.

V and J are TRBV4-1 and TRBJ2-7; possible D gene TRBD1, 5 bases. V lost 0 bases to trimming and J lost 2 bases, with 11 bases between them. Germline values: CDR1 MGHRA, CDR2 YSYEKL. This CDR3 is built from 15 residues. CDR3 sequence: CASSQESQGTYEQYF. CDR3 in DNA: TGCGCCAGCAGCCAAGAGAGTCAGGGAACCTACGAGCAGTACTTC.

The chain employs TRBV7-9 and TRBJ1-2, with D maybe TRBD1 (6 bases). This CDR3 has 18 amino acids. V was trimmed by 4 bases and J by 3 bases, leaving 24 bases between them. The germline V gene has CDR1 SEHNR and CDR2 FQNEAQ (reference sequence). CDR3 sequence (DNA): TGTGCCAGCAGCTCCCGTTATTTCGCTAAAAACAGGGACTATGGCTACACCTTC. Translation gives CASSSRYFAKNRDYGYTF.

The chain recombines TRBV5-1 with TRBJ1-3, with D possibly TRBD1 on 6 matching bases. The CDR3 spans 15 residues. Per the germline V gene, CDR1 is SGHRS and CDR2 is YFSETQ. V was pared by 3 bases and J by 3 bases, with 13 bases between. CDR3 residues: CASSSQGLGGNTIYF. CDR3 coding DNA: TGCGCCAGCAGCTCCCAGGGGTTGGGTGGAAACACCATATATTTT. Full variable domain (outside the CDR3, taken from reference TRBV5-1 and TRBJ1-3): KAGVTQTPRYLIKTRGQQVTLSCSPISGHRSVSWYQQTPGQGLQFLFEYFSETQRNKGNFPGRFSGRQFSNSRSEMNVSTLELGDSALYLCASSSQGLGGNTIYFGEGSWLTVV.

This clone was detected only a few times. This rearrangement joins TRBV6-1 to TRBJ1-2; D call uncertain. Per germline, CDR1 MNHNS and CDR2 SASEGT. The CDR3 runs to 14 residues. V was cut by 4 bases and J by 8 bases, with 17 bases left in between. The CDR3 reads CASSAGGPANGYTF. The CDR3 region has the DNA TGTGCCAGCAGTGCCGGAGGGCCAGCTAACGGCTACACCTTC.

The chain employs TRBV6-5 and TRBJ1-1; D is possibly TRBD1 (5 bases). The germline CDR1 and CDR2 sequences are MNHEY and SVGAGI. With 5 bases removed from V and 4 bases from J, the gap between germline ends came to 17 bases. The CDR3 sequence is 15 residues long. The CDR3 DNA follows: TGTGCCAGCAGTCGGTCGGGGGAGGATTGCACTGAAGCTTTCTTT. This sequence encodes CASSRSGEDCTEAFF.

The genes are TRBV4-2 and TRBJ1-3; no definite D call. This CDR3 is 20 amino acids long. Germline V gene data show CDR1 as LGHNA and CDR2 as YNFKEQ. Trimming cost V 1 base and J 0 bases, with 22 bases left between them. This chain's CDR3 is CASSQVEQTVKQNSGNTIYF. CDR3 bases: TGTGCCAGCAGCCAAGTGGAACAGACCGTAAAACAAAACTCTGGAAACACCATATATTTT.

The chain's CDR3 is CASSLGAFSTFYGYTF. CDR3 bases: TGTGCCAGCAGCTTGGGGGCTTTTTCGACGTTTTATGGCTACACCTTC. This chain links TRBV5-4 with TRBJ1-2; D gene ambiguous. The CDR3 runs 16 residues. Germline V gene sequence: CDR1 SGHNT, CDR2 YYREEE (reference sequence). V was shortened by 0 bases and J by 5 bases, with 17 bases between the two germline ends.

About this clone itself: The sample contains more than one DNA sequence encoding this CDR3. J is TRBJ1-1 and V is TRBV6-5, with D tentatively TRBD1 (5 bases). Trimming pared 2 bases from V and 3 bases from J, leaving 7 bases between. The CDR3 length is 13 residues. Germline assignment: CDR1 MNHEY and CDR2 SVGAGI. This CDR3 is CASSYGADTEAFF. The CDR3 DNA is TGTGCCAGCAGTTACGGGGCGGACACTGAAGCTTTCTTT.

This clone was seen only once. This chain uses TRBV27 with TRBJ2-3; 13 bases agree with TRBD2. CDR3 length: 16 residues. Germline loops: CDR1 MNHEY, CDR2 SMNVEV (reference sequence). V shed 6 bases and J 2 bases; nucleotides not matched to a gene: 5. CDR3 coding DNA: TGTGCCAGCAGCAAACTAGCGGGGGGGTTCACAGATACGCAGTATTTT. The encoded protein is CASSKLAGGFTDTQYF.

The rearrangement links TRBV11-2 to TRBJ2-2; 12 bases line up with TRBD2. CDR3 size: 19 residues. V dropped 3 bases and J dropped 0; count of bases not matched to a gene: 8. CDR1 is SGHAT and CDR2 is FQNNGV in the germline V gene. CDR3 residues: CASSFRMTSGGPNTGELFF. The CDR3 DNA reads TGTGCCAGCAGCTTTCGTATGACTAGCGGGGGACCGAACACCGGGGAGCTGTTTTTT.

The rearrangement uses TRBV11-2 and TRBJ1-1, with 7 bases aligning to TRBD1. The CDR3 sequence is 13 residues long. CDR1 and CDR2 from the germline V gene are SGHAT and FQNNGV. Trimming at V came to 5 bases and at J to 8 bases, leaving 8 bases not matched to a gene. CDR3 DNA sequence: TGTGCCAGCAGCACTCCCCGGACAGGAGAAGCTTTCTTT. Residues: CASSTPRTGEAFF.

V is TRBV4-3 and J is TRBJ2-1; 7 bases are a match to TRBD1. Germline CDR1 is LGHNA and CDR2 is YSLEER. The CDR3 contains 14 residues. Unmatched junction bases numbered 8, after V lost 4 bases and J lost 8 bases. CDR3 sequence: CASSPQDRNDEQFF. The CDR3 DNA reads TGCGCCAGCAGCCCCCAGGACAGGAACGATGAGCAGTTCTTC.

This clone turned up a few times. This chain uses TRBV10-2 with TRBJ2-5; tentatively, D is TRBD1 (6 bases). There are 16 residues in the CDR3. Between the trimmed V and J ends, which lost 8 bases and 2 bases, there was a span of 21 bases. Germline V CDR1 and CDR2: WSHSY, SAAADI. The CDR3 here is CASEVGGTRQQETQYF. The CDR3 bases are TGCGCCAGCGAAGTTGGGGGCACTAGACAGCAAGAGACCCAGTACTTC.

V is TRBV19 and J is TRBJ1-2; 8 nucleotides align to TRBD1. This CDR3 is built from 17 residues. The junction had 13 bases not matched to a gene; V was cut back by 3 bases and J by 4 bases. Germline CDR1 is LNHDA and CDR2 is SQIVND (reference sequence). The chain's CDR3 is CASSMCQGAICLYGYTF. The CDR3 DNA reads TGTGCCAGTAGTATGTGTCAGGGGGCGATTTGCCTCTATGGCTACACCTTC.

V is TRBV21-1 and J is TRBJ1-1. TRBV21-1 is deemed a pseudogene. CDR3 length: 16 amino acids. Here the CDR3 DNA reads TGTGCCAGATATTCTAACCGGGAGTTTTCGAACACTGAAGCTTTCTTT. The encoded protein is CARYSNREFSNTEAFF.

The rearrangement uses TRBV5-4 and TRBJ1-1, with TRBD1 matching over 8 bases. CDR3 length: 15 residues. CDR1 and CDR2 from the germline V gene are SGHNT and YYREEE (reference sequence). V lost 5 bases and J lost 1; bases outside the gene matches: 7. CDR3 in DNA: TGTGCCAGCAGGACCACCCAGGGGGCGAACACTGAAGCTTTCTTT. Protein: CASRTTQGANTEAFF.

The chain is built from TRBV4-2 and TRBJ1-2; 8 bases agree with TRBD1. Trimming cost V 0 bases and J 4 bases; bases outside gene matches: 13. CDR1 and CDR2 from the germline V gene are LGHNA and YNFKEQ. The CDR3 extends over 18 amino acids. The CDR3 sequence is CASSQDLREQGVPYGYTF. In nucleotides, the CDR3 is TGTGCCAGCAGCCAAGATCTGAGGGAACAGGGGGTTCCCTATGGCTACACCTTC.

The chain links TRBV18 to TRBJ1-5, with D maybe TRBD1 (5 bases). The CDR3 length is 16 residues. Germline CDR1 KGHSH, CDR2 LQKENI. V was pared by 3 bases and J by 1 base, with 13 bases between. CDR3 sequence (DNA): TGTGCCAGCTCACCGGGGGAGGGCTCGAGCAATCAGCCCCAGCATTTT. Translating it yields CASSPGEGSSNQPQHF.

This chain connects TRBV27 to TRBJ1-4; TRBD1 matches 8 bases. Per the germline V gene, CDR1 is MNHEY and CDR2 is SMNVEV (reference sequence). The CDR3 contains 17 residues. V dropped 2 bases and J dropped 6; count of bases not matched to a gene: 11. CDR3 coding DNA: TGTGCCAGCAGTTTACGTTATAAGGACAGGGAGGATGAAAAACTGTTTTTT. This sequence encodes CASSLRYKDREDEKLFF.

V usage is TRBV7-2 and J usage is TRBJ2-7, with 7 positions matching TRBD1. The CDR3 extends over 17 amino acids. V was clipped by 2 bases and J by 1 base; unmatched bases: 11. Germline-derived CDR1 and CDR2 are SGHTA and FQGNSA. CDR3 sequence (DNA): TGTGCCAGCAGCTTAAATGGTCGACAGGGCTCATCCTACGAGCAGTACTTC. Translated: CASSLNGRQGSSYEQYF.

This sequence joins TRBV6-1 and TRBJ2-7; D unclear. CDR3 length: 14 residues. V was trimmed by 6 bases and J by 0 bases, leaving 12 bases between them. CDR1 is MNHNS and CDR2 is SASEGT in the germline V gene. DNA for the CDR3: TGTGCCAGCAGCCCCGACTGGCCCTCCTACGAGCAGTACTTC. Protein sequence: CASSPDWPSYEQYF.

The rearrangement links TRBV30 to TRBJ1-2; D gene uncertain. Germline values: CDR1 GTSNPN, CDR2 SVGIG (reference sequence). The CDR3 totals 13 residues. V shed 0 bases and J shed 2 bases, with 7 bases lying between them. Here the CDR3 reads CAWSVNQNYGYTF. The CDR3 DNA follows: TGTGCCTGGAGTGTTAACCAGAACTATGGCTACACCTTC.